This T cell receptor beta chain was retrieved from a study of shared clonotypes between healthy human individuals (dated by TCRdb to the early 2020s). Some background on the complete study: The cohort comprised two women and a few men aged 18 to 49 years. Different laboratories and diverse techniques were used to prepare libraries and sequence TCR repertoires, to increase sequencing depth and limit assay-specific biases. Per donor, leukapheresis produced somewhere between about 0.94 and 9 billion PBMCs. Blood TCR repertoires of five healthy adults were deeply sequenced to estimate repertoire size and the extent of clonotype sharing between individuals. Per donor, three plates each were used for CD4 naive and CD4 memory, two for CD8 naive, and one for CD8 memory.

What the authors observed across the whole study: Incomplete sequencing was indicated by rarefaction of sorted-subset datasets, despite the large sequencing depth. Sampling was restricted to blood, and TCR repertoires in tissue are likely to differ from TCR repertoires in blood. Pairwise subsampling indicated that sequencing depth was expected to affect the degree of clonotype sharing among donors. Estimated clonotype richness was generally larger for naive than for memory subsets. Across a few donors, approximately 5% of naive CD4, approximately 3.6% of naive CD8, under 2.5% of memory CD4, and approximately 0.42% of memory CD8 clonotypes were shared. Compared with non-shared clonotypes, clonotypes shared by all four sorted-subset donors had higher generation probabilities. Because the study included only a small number of donors, the genetic and exposure-history diversity represented was limited.

The donors were healthy, HIV-negative adults who had no recently reported acute infections or vaccinations. Only Caucasian adults living in Nashville, Tennessee, USA were represented among the donors. Magnetic negative selection was used to enrich CD4+ T cells, after which naive cells were positively selected on CD45RA and the negative fraction became the memory subset. Blood was collected by leukapheresis, and PBMCs were isolated by Ficoll-Histopaque density gradient centrifugation and then cryopreserved in liquid nitrogen vapor phase. Analytical flow cytometry was used to check the purity and quantity of every magnetically sorted T cell population. Genomic DNA was isolated from each sorted fraction and quantified by UV absorbance on a Nanodrop 2000c. The germline V gene encodes CDR1 LNHDA and CDR2 SQIVND (reference sequence). The CDR3 has 13 amino acids, counting the end cysteine and phenylalanine. Just CDR3 DNA is preserved here, 39 bases in frame from base 1. Trimming at the junction amounts to 3 bases on V and 4 bases on J, and the germline ends lie 10 bases apart.

This clone is a singleton in its sample. This receptor's antigen is unknown. Nothing much larger sits one base from this clone, and base qualities are not available. TCR CDR3 regions were amplified from genomic DNA by multiplex PCR using the deep immunoSEQ assay. Extracted genomic DNA from each cell subset was distributed evenly across all wells of several immunoSEQ 96-well plates, and each plate was treated as a replicate. For sorted subsets, approximately 190 ng of genomic DNA, equivalent to around 31,000 T cell genomes, went into each replicate PCR. The purified libraries were quantified using a Qubit 3.0 fluorometer, sized with a Bioanalyzer 2100, and then quantified again using the KAPA Library Quantification kit. Every immunoSEQ 96-well plate was sequenced on a separate single-read 150-cycle Illumina NextSeq 550 flow cell. The paper's processing steps were these. The immunoSEQ output contained only junctional sequences without quality scores, so filtering could not match that applied to full-length reads. To assign V/J genes and CDR3, sequences were annotated using PyIR, a Python wrapper for IgBLAST v1.9, with IMGT germline references. Any read was removed if the V/J assignment was weak (E-value above 1e-6), the CDR3 was missing, or the read contained stop codons, out-of-frame junctions, or ambiguous translated residues. V3J clonotypes were defined by identical inferred V gene, J gene, and CDR3 amino acid sequence. Percentage overlap between repertoires was computed as shared unique clonotypes divided by the size of the smaller repertoire. Richness of each repertoire was evaluated using RTK rarefaction, the Chao1 estimator, and Recon v2.1 estimates of unobserved clonotypes. OLGA was used to compute generation probabilities for all TCRbeta clonotypes that the gDNA method yielded from a few donors. The immuneACCESS repertoire file appears here via TCRdb, limited to in-frame rearrangements. These files lack a portion of the clones; in checked studies, under half of the deficit traces to unresolved V genes, and the cause of the others is not known. Clone size and the V and J calls come from that table; the DNA yielded D and trimming. Recorded for this sample are about 2.4 million clones; approximately 90% of them occurred a single time. The top ten constitute roughly 0.13% of the sample.

Recombination linked TRBV19 to TRBJ2-7; the D gene cannot be resolved reliably. The receptor was isolated from a young man in good health. Sequencing input: naive CD4+ T cells sorted from blood. The sample's cell subset or site label, in plain terms: CD45RA+ positively selected. DNA sequence: TGTGCCAGTAGTATTAACGAAAAATACGAGCAGTACTTC. The encoded protein is CASSINEKYEQYF. The CDR3 plus the reference TRBV19 and TRBJ2-7 genes for the other parts give the full variable domain: DGGITQSPKYLFRKEGQNVTLSCEQNLNHDAMYWYRQDPGQGLRLIYYSQIVNDFQKGDIAEGYSVSREKKESFPLTVTSAQKNPTAFYLCASSINEKYEQYFGPGTRLTVT.